The 25 T cell receptor beta chains listed next were all sequenced from one sample in a study of blood T cell repertoires in COVID-19. Data came from immunoSEQ multiplex PCR; TCRdb stores just in-frame clones and leaves some out. The sample shows roughly 100,000 clones, 65% to 80% of them seen only once. The material sequenced was peripheral blood. These receptors originate from a woman in her 70s with acute or convalescent COVID-19.

The chain uses TRBV15 and TRBJ2-1, with 9 positions matching TRBD2. Germline CDR1 and CDR2: LNHNV and YYDKDF (reference sequence). CDR3 size: 18 residues. The J segment lost 4 bases and the V segment lost 1 base, leaving 11 bases of the junction unmatched. The CDR3 sequence is CATSRGGGGALGYNEQFF. The CDR3 nucleotides are TGTGCCACCAGCAGAGGGGGCGGGGGGGCATTAGGGTACAATGAGCAGTTCTTC.

The rearrangement joins TRBV6-5 to TRBJ1-4; the D gene is possibly TRBD1 (5 bases). The V and J ends lost 1 base and 8 bases respectively, with 14 bases between them. Germline lookup yields CDR1 MNHEY and CDR2 SVGAGI. This CDR3 has 15 residues. CDR3 loop: CASSYLGASKEKLFF. In nucleotides, the CDR3 is TGTGCCAGCAGTTACTTAGGGGCAAGTAAGGAAAAACTGTTTTTT.

This chain uses TRBV7-2 with TRBJ2-1; weak D call: TRBD1 (6 bases). Per germline, CDR1 SGHTA and CDR2 FQGNSA. The V end lost 6 bases, the J end lost 5 bases, and 11 bases lay between the germline ends. This CDR3 comprises 13 residues. The CDR3 DNA sequence: TGTGCCAGCAGGCTAACAGGGAACAATGAGCAGTTCTTC. Translating gives CASRLTGNNEQFF.

This clone was found a few times. The J gene is TRBJ1-2, the V gene TRBV5-1; possible D gene TRBD1, 6 bases. With 2 bases removed from V and 5 bases from J, the gap between germline ends came to 13 bases. Germline values: CDR1 SGHRS, CDR2 YFSETQ. The CDR3 consists of 14 residues. The CDR3 nucleotides read TGCGCCAGCAGCTTCGGGGGGCTGGGGTATGGCTACACCTTC. It codes for CASSFGGLGYGYTF.

The rearrangement links TRBV12-3 or TRBV12-4 to TRBJ2-5; D is ambiguous. With 4 bases removed from V and 5 bases from J, the gap between germline ends came to 11 bases. The length of the CDR3 is 13 residues. The CDR3 reads CASSSEPRETQYF. CDR3 DNA sequence: TGTGCCAGCAGTTCCGAGCCTCGGGAGACCCAGTACTTC.

V and J are TRBV5-1 and TRBJ1-2; the D is unclear. The germline V gene encodes CDR1 SGHRS and CDR2 YFSETQ. The CDR3 is 15 residues long. Between the trimmed V and J ends, which lost 4 bases and 5 bases, there was a span of 18 bases. The CDR3 spells CASSVEGEVLYGYTF. In nucleotides, the CDR3 is TGCGCCAGCAGCGTGGAGGGAGAGGTCCTTTATGGCTACACCTTC.

The chain has TRBV3-1 (or the pseudogene TRBV3-2) and TRBJ2-1, with a weak D call TRBD1 (5 bases). The CDR3 is made up of 14 amino acids. CDR1 is LGHDT and CDR2 is YNNKEL in the germline V gene (reference sequence). V was shortened by 5 bases and J by 4 bases, with 12 bases between the two germline ends. The CDR3 nucleotides are TGTGCCAGCAGCGGTAACAGGCAATACAATGAGCAGTTCTTC. This codes for CASSGNRQYNEQFF.

V gene TRBV19 combines with J gene TRBJ2-7; 8 nucleotides match TRBD1. This CDR3 contains 14 residues. V gave up 5 bases and J gave up 3 bases; unmatched junction bases: 6. Germline CDR1 reads LNHDA; CDR2 reads SQIVND (reference sequence). Written as DNA, the CDR3 is TGTGCCAGTAGTGCAGGGGACAGGCGCTACGAGCAGTACTTC. Protein product: CASSAGDRRYEQYF.

This chain uses TRBV3-1 (or the pseudogene TRBV3-2) with TRBJ2-5; 10 positions match TRBD2. Trimming took 2 bases from V and 5 from J; bases not matched to a gene: 14. This CDR3 is built from 18 residues. Germline CDR1 and CDR2: LGHDT and YNNKEL (reference sequence). The DNA of the CDR3 is TGTGCCAGCAGCCAACCGCGGACTAGCGGCAAACTCGGGGAGACCCAGTACTTC. Protein: CASSQPRTSGKLGETQYF.

This chain uses TRBV5-1 with TRBJ1-3; perhaps TRBD1 as D (6 bases). CDR3 length: 18 residues. Trimming pared 4 bases from V and 0 bases from J, leaving 20 bases between. Germline lookup yields CDR1 SGHRS and CDR2 YFSETQ. The CDR3, as DNA: TGCGCCAGCAGCAGCACCCCTTTAGGGGGGGGCTCTGGAAACACCATATATTTT. It codes for CASSSTPLGGGSGNTIYF.

This chain connects TRBV3-1 (or the pseudogene TRBV3-2) to TRBJ2-7; 9 bases fit TRBD2. The CDR3 extends over 14 amino acids. With V trimmed by 3 bases and J by 3 bases, 3 bases remained unmatched. Per the germline V gene, CDR1 is LGHDT and CDR2 is YNNKEL (reference sequence). The CDR3 loop is CASSHGGGDYEQYF. As DNA, the CDR3 is TGTGCCAGCAGCCATGGCGGGGGGGACTACGAGCAGTACTTC.

In its sample, this clone was seen a few times. The V and J genes are TRBV24-1 and TRBJ1-5, with D maybe TRBD1 (6 bases). V was trimmed by 4 bases and J by 1 base, leaving 19 bases between them. The CDR3 totals 18 residues. Germline V gives CDR1 KGHDR, CDR2 SFDVKD. The CDR3 spells CATSDIYFTGWSNQPQHF. In DNA, the CDR3 is TGTGCCACCAGTGACATCTACTTCACAGGGTGGAGCAATCAGCCCCAGCATTTT.

This clone was seen just once. The V gene is TRBV7-9, the J gene TRBJ1-2, with D uncertain. Trimming removed 5 bases at V and 6 bases at J, with 13 bases between. Germline V gene data show CDR1 as SEHNR and CDR2 as FQNEAQ (reference sequence). CDR3 length equals 13 residues. The DNA for the CDR3 is TGTGCCAGCAGCCCGGCTCTAGTCGATGGCTACACCTTC. This codes for CASSPALVDGYTF.

The CDR3: CASSFHLSSEAFF. The CDR3 DNA reads TGTGCCAGCAGCTTTCACCTGAGCTCTGAAGCTTTCTTT. This sequence joins TRBV7-7 and TRBJ1-1; D gene unclear. The CDR3 runs to 13 residues. Trimming took off 3 bases at V and 6 bases at J, with 11 bases between the two ends. The V gene's germline CDR1 is SSHAT and CDR2 FNYEAQ (reference sequence).

V gene TRBV21-1 combines with J gene TRBJ2-2; the table gives TRBD2 as D, unverified against the DNA. TRBV21-1 is a recognized pseudogene. This CDR3 spans 18 amino acids. CDR3 sequence reads: CASSEISGLAASTGELFF. The CDR3 DNA is TGTGCCAGCAGCGAAATATCGGGACTAGCGGCCAGCACCGGGGAGCTGTTTTTT.

The CDR3 DNA reads TGCGCCAGCAGCTTGTCGGAGGAGGCCCTGGGGAGGGCTAACTATGGCTACACCTTC. Amino acid sequence: CASSLSEEALGRANYGYTF. The chain is built from TRBV5-1 and TRBJ1-2; the D is unclear. The CDR3 is 19 amino acids. The germline V gene encodes CDR1 SGHRS and CDR2 YFSETQ. V gave up 1 base and J gave up 0 bases, with 22 bases separating them. Filled out from reference TRBV5-1 and TRBJ1-2, the complete variable domain reads KAGVTQTPRYLIKTRGQQVTLSCSPISGHRSVSWYQQTPGQGLQFLFEYFSETQRNKGNFPGRFSGRQFSNSRSEMNVSTLELGDSALYLCASSLSEEALGRANYGYTFGSGTRLTVV.

This sequence joins TRBV3-1 (or the pseudogene TRBV3-2) and TRBJ2-2; TRBD2 is a possible D gene (7 bases). The CDR3 totals 16 residues. Germline CDR1 reads LGHDT; CDR2 reads YNNKEL (reference sequence). Trimming shortened V by 4 bases and J by 8 bases, and 20 bases separated the two germline ends. The CDR3 sequence is CASSLRTAGGGGELFF. The CDR3 DNA reads as TGTGCCAGCAGCCTACGGACAGCGGGCGGGGGAGGGGAGCTGTTTTTT.

J is TRBJ1-6 and V is TRBV5-1; 7 nucleotides line up with TRBD1. Germline-derived CDR1 and CDR2 are SGHRS and YFSETQ. Trimming removed 5 bases from V and 8 bases from J; junction bases left unmatched: 7. The CDR3 runs to 14 residues. The CDR3 reads CASSPRQGDSPLHF. In nucleotides, the CDR3 is TGCGCCAGCAGTCCTCGACAGGGCGATTCACCCCTCCACTTT.

This chain joins TRBV7-8 and TRBJ1-6; possibly TRBD1 for D (6 bases). CDR1 and CDR2 (germline): SGHVS, FQNEAQ. Trimming stripped 5 bases from V and 7 bases from J, with 9 bases between. This CDR3 comprises 13 residues. The CDR3 DNA is TGTGCCAGCAGCGAACAGGGAAATTCACCCCTCCACTTT. Translating it yields CASSEQGNSPLHF.

This chain connects TRBV7-8 to TRBJ1-5; 9 positions agree with TRBD1. The CDR3 extends over 15 amino acids. Germline loops: CDR1 SGHVS, CDR2 FQNEAQ. Unmatched junction bases numbered 8, after V lost 5 bases and J lost 6 bases. CDR3 bases: TGTGCCAGCAGCCCCCCGGGACAGGGCACTCAGCCCCAGCATTTT. It yields the protein CASSPPGQGTQPQHF. Looking up the rest from reference TRBV7-8 and TRBJ1-5 gives the full variable domain: GAGVSQSPRYKVAKRGQDVALRCDPISGHVSLFWYQQALGQGPEFLTYFQNEAQLDKSGLPSDRFFAERPEGSVSTLKIQRTQQEDSAVYLCASSPPGQGTQPQHFGDGTRLSIL.

The rearrangement links TRBV5-1 to TRBJ2-7; 7 bases are shared with TRBD1. V lost 3 bases, J lost 1 base, and 7 bases stayed unmatched. CDR1 is SGHRS, CDR2 YFSETQ, per germline. The length of the CDR3 is 15 residues. The CDR3 coding sequence is TGCGCCAGCAGCTCCAGAGGGACAGCTTCCTACGAGCAGTACTTC. It codes for CASSSRGTASYEQYF.

The J gene is TRBJ1-5, the V gene TRBV29-1; TRBD1 agrees at 11 bases. Germline CDR1 and CDR2: SQVTM and ANQGSEA. Losses at the gene ends were 8 bases for V and 5 bases for J; bases not matched to a gene: 14. This CDR3 region has 16 residues. DNA for the CDR3: TGCAGCCCGAGGGACAGGGGGTCCCTCCAAGATCAGCCCCAGCATTTT. Its translation is CSPRDRGSLQDQPQHF.

The gene calls are TRBV28 and TRBJ2-4, with D tentatively TRBD2 (6 bases). The CDR3 is made up of 15 amino acids. V was pared by 3 bases and J by 1 base, with 10 bases between. Germline V CDR1 and CDR2: MDHEN, SYDVKM. The CDR3 loop is CASSLTEGAKNIQYF. In nucleotides, the CDR3 is TGTGCCAGCAGTTTGACGGAGGGGGCCAAAAACATTCAGTACTTC.

J is TRBJ1-2 and V is TRBV5-1, with 9 positions matching TRBD1. The length of the CDR3 is 15 residues. Unmatched junction bases numbered 13, after V lost 7 bases and J lost 6 bases. Looked up from germline, CDR1 is SGHRS and CDR2 is YFSETQ. The CDR3 nucleotides are TGCGCCAGCTCCCCAGGGACAGGGAGGGTGGATGGCTACACCTTC. As protein: CASSPGTGRVDGYTF.

The V call is TRBV7-8, the J call TRBJ1-2, with TRBD1 identical over 12 bases. The CDR3 loop spans 15 amino acids. Germline values: CDR1 SGHVS, CDR2 FQNEAQ. V trimming: 5 bases; J trimming: 4 bases; junction bases outside the gene matches: 5. This CDR3 reads CASSQGTGGPYGYTF. In DNA, the CDR3 is TGTGCCAGCAGCCAGGGGACAGGGGGCCCCTATGGCTACACCTTC.